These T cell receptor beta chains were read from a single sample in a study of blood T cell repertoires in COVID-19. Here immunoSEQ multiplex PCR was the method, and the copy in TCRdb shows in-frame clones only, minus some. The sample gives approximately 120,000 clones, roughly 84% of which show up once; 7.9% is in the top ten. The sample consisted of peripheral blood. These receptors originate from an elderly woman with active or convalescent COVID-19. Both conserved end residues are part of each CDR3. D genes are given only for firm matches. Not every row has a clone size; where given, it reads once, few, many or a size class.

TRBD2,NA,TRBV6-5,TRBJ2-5,CASSYHVGGPETQYF,TGTGCCAGCAGTTACCACGTGGGAGGGCCTGAGACCCAGTACTTC
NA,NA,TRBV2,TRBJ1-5,CASRTGFFQPQHF,TGTGCCAGCAGAACAGGGTTCTTTCAGCCCCAGCATTTT
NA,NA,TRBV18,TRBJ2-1,CASSPLYNEQFF,TGTGCCAGCTCACCGTTATACAATGAGCAGTTCTTC
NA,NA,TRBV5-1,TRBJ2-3,CASSVGHTDTQYF,TGCGCCAGCAGCGTTGGCCACACAGATACGCAGTATTTT
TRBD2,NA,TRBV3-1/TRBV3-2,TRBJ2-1,CASSPPTSGRHNEQFF,TGTGCCAGCAGCCCCCCCACTAGCGGGAGGCACAATGAGCAGTTCTTC
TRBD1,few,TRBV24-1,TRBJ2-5,CATSDSGQGSGETQYF,TGTGCCACCAGTGATTCGGGACAGGGATCGGGGGAGACCCAGTACTTC
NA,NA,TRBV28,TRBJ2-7,CASSLLRVSSYEQYF,TGTGCCAGCAGTTTATTACGGGTCAGCTCCTACGAGCAGTACTTC
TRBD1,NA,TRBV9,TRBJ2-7,CASSRDSYYEQYF,TGTGCCAGCAGCCGGGACAGTTACTACGAGCAGTACTTC
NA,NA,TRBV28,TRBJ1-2,CASSTTTGPYTF,TGTGCCAGCAGTACGACCACAGGGCCGTACACCTTC
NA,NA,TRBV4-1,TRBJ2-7,CASSQRQGTLEQYF,TGCGCCAGCAGCCAAAGGCAGGGTACCCTCGAGCAGTACTTC
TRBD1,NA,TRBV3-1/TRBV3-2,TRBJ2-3,CASSRQGSDTQYF,TGTGCCAGCAGCCGACAGGGATCGGATACGCAGTATTTT
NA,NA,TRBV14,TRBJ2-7,CASSQVAYEQYF,TGTGCCAGCAGCCAAGTCGCCTACGAGCAGTACTTC
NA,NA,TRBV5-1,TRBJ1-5,CASSLTDYSNQPQHF,TGCGCCAGCAGCTTGACAGATTATAGCAATCAGCCCCAGCATTTT
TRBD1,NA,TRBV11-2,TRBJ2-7,CASSSEGQGAYEQYF,TGTGCCAGCAGCTCGGAGGGACAGGGTGCGTACGAGCAGTACTTC
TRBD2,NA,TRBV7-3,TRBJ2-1,CASSTGPTSGGYNEQFF,TGTGCCAGCAGCACAGGCCCTACTAGCGGGGGATACAATGAGCAGTTCTTC
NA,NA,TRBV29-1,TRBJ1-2,CSVDLNYGYTF,TGCAGCGTTGACCTTAACTATGGCTACACCTTC
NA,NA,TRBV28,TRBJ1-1,CASRTQSEAFF,TGTGCCAGCAGAACACAATCTGAAGCTTTCTTT
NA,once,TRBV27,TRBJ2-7,CASSFSPRGFYEQYF,TGTGCCAGCAGTTTTAGTCCACGCGGGTTCTACGAGCAGTACTTC
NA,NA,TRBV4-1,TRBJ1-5,CASSQGGRDQPQHF,TGCGCCAGCAGCCAAGGTGGCAGGGATCAGCCCCAGCATTTT
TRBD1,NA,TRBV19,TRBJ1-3,CASSTGDPGNTIYF,TGTGCCAGTAGCACAGGGGATCCTGGAAACACCATATATTTT
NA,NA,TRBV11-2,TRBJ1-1,CASSPTQGNTEAFF,TGTGCCAGCAGCCCGACGCAGGGAAACACTGAAGCTTTCTTT
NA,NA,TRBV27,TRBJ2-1,CASSLRDEQFF,TGTGCCAGCAGTTTACGGGATGAGCAGTTCTTC
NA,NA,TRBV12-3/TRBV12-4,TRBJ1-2,CASSLAGNYGYTF,TGTGCCAGCAGTTTGGCGGGTAACTATGGCTACACCTTC
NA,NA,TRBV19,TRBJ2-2,CASSIKGAGELFF,TGTGCCAGTAGTATAAAAGGGGCCGGGGAGCTGTTTTTT
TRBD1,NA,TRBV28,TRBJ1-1,CASSPGQGYPEAFF,TGTGCCAGCAGTCCGGGACAGGGATACCCTGAAGCTTTCTTT
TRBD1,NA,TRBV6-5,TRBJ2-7,CASTPGQGTREQYF,TGTGCCAGCACCCCGGGACAGGGGACGCGCGAGCAGTACTTC
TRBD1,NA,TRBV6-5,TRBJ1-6,CASSNRGNSPLHF,TGTGCCAGCAGTAACAGGGGGAATTCACCCCTCCACTTT
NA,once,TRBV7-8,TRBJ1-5,CASSLGAGMSNQPQHF,TGTGCCAGCAGCTTAGGGGCAGGCATGAGCAATCAGCCCCAGCATTTT
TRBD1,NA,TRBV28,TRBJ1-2,CASSSQQGRFGYTF,TGTGCCAGCAGTTCTCAACAGGGGAGGTTTGGCTACACCTTC
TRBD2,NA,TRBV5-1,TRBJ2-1,CASSSPLAGLGEQFF,TGCGCCAGCAGCTCCCCACTAGCGGGTTTGGGTGAGCAGTTCTTC
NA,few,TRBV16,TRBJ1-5,CASSQSWGPSPQHF,TGTGCCAGCAGCCAATCTTGGGGGCCCTCGCCCCAGCATTTT
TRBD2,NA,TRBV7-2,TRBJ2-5,CASSPRGYSGGGPRETQYF,TGTGCCAGCAGCCCCCGCGGATATAGCGGGGGGGGCCCCAGAGAGACCCAGTACTTC
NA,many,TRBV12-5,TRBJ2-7,CASGPTGISYEQYF,TGTGCTAGTGGTCCAACAGGTATCTCCTACGAGCAGTACTTC
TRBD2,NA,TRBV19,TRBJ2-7,CASRLTSGQDYEQYF,TGTGCCAGTAGGCTGACTAGCGGGCAGGATTACGAGCAGTACTTC
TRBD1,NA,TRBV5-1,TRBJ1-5,CASSRDRGEQPQHF,TGCGCCAGCAGCAGGGACAGGGGAGAACAGCCCCAGCATTTT
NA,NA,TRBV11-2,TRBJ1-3,CASSLVQTGNTIYF,TGTGCCAGCAGCTTAGTCCAGACTGGAAACACCATATATTTT
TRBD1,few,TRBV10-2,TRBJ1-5,CASSEHQDRGIQPQHF,TGCGCCAGCAGCGAACACCAGGACAGGGGGATTCAGCCCCAGCATTTT
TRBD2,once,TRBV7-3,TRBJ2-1,CASSLAGVHNEQFF,TGTGCCAGCAGCTTAGCGGGAGTCCACAATGAGCAGTTCTTC
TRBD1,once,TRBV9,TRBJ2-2,CASSLTGTGDTGELFF,TGTGCCAGCAGTCTCACCGGGACAGGGGACACCGGGGAGCTGTTTTTT
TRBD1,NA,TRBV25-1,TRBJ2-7,CASSEGGRGQYEQYF,TGTGCCAGCAGTGAAGGGGGCAGGGGGCAATACGAGCAGTACTTC